The clone carrying this T cell receptor beta chain is a singleton in its sample. The antigen is unknown. The data are from a study of cytomegalovirus exposure and HLA in healthy donors. Study summary: When just under 400 donors were genotyped, 80% to 90% of them were found to fall in the Caucasian-associated ancestry cluster. Notes on the study in general: Sequence variants that were highly shared formed a cluster that was likely a sequencing artifact. TCR beta sequences numbering roughly 18,000 were associated with HLA alleles at 0.05 false discovery rate in a later analysis. Later work showed greater clonal expansion in HLA-associated TCR beta chains than in equally common others.

The CDR3 has 12 amino acids. Germline V gene data show CDR1 as LGHNA and CDR2 as YNFKEQ. The V gene end was trimmed by 5 bases and the J gene end by 10 bases; junction bases not matched to a gene: 2. The study ran its PCR with 60 Vbeta and 13 Jbeta primers. Assay: immunoSEQ multiplex PCR; the TCRdb copy retains only in-frame clones and omits some. This repertoire shows 150,000 to 200,000 clones, around 84% found once; its top ten account for 1%. Sequencing input: PBMCs. This sequence originates from a boy younger than 10 in good health and CMV-seronegative. V is TRBV4-2 and J is TRBJ2-1, with TRBD2 identical over 10 bases. Written as DNA, the CDR3 is TGTGCCAGCAGCGGAGCGGGAGGGGAGCAGTTCTTC. Protein product: CASSGAGGEQFF.